At least ten counts were recorded for the clone carrying this TCR beta chain. Unmatched junction bases numbered 7, after V lost 3 bases and J lost 2 bases. Germline V gene data show CDR1 as SGHAT and CDR2 as FQNNGV. This CDR3 has 16 amino acids. TCRdb re-called the PCR reads with MiXCR. The sample carries around 42,000 clones, 12% recorded once. Thyroid surgery was performed in patients who had received no treatment beforehand. The data are from a study of metastatic and nonmetastatic thyroid tumors. Study information: Malignant and benign thyroid patients had repertoires compared in peripheral blood and tumor or nodule tissue.

The sample taken for sequencing was blood. This TCR was recovered from a male donor with papillary thyroid cancer or a benign thyroid nodule (not recorded which). Some clones in this sample may be carry-over from other donors' samples. The chain joins TRBV11-2 to TRBJ2-7, with TRBD2 matching over 10 bases. The CDR3 region has the DNA TGTGCCAGCAGCTTTCTAGCGGGAGAGGGACCCTACGAGCAGTACTTC. Translating gives CASSFLAGEGPYEQYF.